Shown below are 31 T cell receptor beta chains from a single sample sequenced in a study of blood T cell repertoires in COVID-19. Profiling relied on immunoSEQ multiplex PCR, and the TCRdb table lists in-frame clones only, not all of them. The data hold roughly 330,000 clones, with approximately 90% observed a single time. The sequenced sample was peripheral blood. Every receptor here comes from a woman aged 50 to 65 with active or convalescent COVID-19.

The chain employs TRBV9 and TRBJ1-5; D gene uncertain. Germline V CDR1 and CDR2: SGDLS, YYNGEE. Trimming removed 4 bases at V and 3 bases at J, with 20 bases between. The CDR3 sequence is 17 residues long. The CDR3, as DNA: TGTGCCAGCAGCCCCCCCCGCGGGAGGGTCCTCAATCAGCCCCAGCATTTT. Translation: CASSPPRGRVLNQPQHF.

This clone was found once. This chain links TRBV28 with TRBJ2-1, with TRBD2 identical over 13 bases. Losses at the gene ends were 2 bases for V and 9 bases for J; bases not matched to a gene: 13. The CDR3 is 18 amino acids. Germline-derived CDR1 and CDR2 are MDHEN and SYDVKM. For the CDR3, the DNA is TGTGCCAGCAGTTTAATAACTAGCGGGGGGGCAATCGGGACTGAGCAGTTCTTC. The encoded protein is CASSLITSGGAIGTEQFF.

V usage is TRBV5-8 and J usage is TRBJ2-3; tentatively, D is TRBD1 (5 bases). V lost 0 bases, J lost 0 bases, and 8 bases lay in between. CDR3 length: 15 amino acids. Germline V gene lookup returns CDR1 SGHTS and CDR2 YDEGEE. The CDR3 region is CASSLGQSSTDTQYF. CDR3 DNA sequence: TGTGCCAGCAGCTTGGGACAGTCAAGCACAGATACGCAGTATTTT.

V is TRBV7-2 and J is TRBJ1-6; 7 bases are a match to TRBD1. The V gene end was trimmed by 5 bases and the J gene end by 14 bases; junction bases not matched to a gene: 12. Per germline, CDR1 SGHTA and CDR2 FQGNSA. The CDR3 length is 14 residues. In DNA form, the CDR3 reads TGTGCCAGCAGCCAGACAGGGCCCCCTATGGCCCTCCACTTT. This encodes CASSQTGPPMALHF.

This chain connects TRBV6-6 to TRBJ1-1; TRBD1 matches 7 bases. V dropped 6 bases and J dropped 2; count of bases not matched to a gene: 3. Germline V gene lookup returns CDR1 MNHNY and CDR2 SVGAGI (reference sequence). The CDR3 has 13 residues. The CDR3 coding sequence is TGTGCCAGCAGACGGGACAGAAACACTGAAGCTTTCTTT. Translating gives CASRRDRNTEAFF.

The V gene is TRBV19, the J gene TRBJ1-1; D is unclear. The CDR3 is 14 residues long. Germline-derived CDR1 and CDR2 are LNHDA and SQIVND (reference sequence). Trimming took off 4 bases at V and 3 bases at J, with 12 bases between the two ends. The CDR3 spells CASSRVGGHTEAFF. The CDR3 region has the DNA TGTGCCAGTAGTAGGGTAGGAGGGCACACTGAAGCTTTCTTT.

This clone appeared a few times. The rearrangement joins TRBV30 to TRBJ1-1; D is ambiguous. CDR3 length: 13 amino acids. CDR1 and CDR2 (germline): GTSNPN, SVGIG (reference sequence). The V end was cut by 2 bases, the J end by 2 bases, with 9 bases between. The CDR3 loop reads CAWSRVGNTEAFF. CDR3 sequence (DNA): TGTGCCTGGAGTCGGGTAGGAAACACTGAAGCTTTCTTT.

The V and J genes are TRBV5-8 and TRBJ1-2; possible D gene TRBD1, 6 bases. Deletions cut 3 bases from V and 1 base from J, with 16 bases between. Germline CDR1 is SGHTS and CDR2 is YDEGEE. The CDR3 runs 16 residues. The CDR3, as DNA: TGTGCCAGCAGCTCGCCCAACAGGGTAGTTAACTATGGCTACACCTTC. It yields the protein CASSSPNRVVNYGYTF.

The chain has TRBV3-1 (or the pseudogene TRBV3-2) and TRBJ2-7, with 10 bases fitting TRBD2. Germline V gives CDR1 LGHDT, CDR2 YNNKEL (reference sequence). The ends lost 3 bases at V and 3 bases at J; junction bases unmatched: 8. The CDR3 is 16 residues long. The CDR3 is CASSQYSGRRIYEQYF. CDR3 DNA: TGTGCCAGCAGCCAGTATAGCGGGAGGAGAATCTACGAGCAGTACTTC.

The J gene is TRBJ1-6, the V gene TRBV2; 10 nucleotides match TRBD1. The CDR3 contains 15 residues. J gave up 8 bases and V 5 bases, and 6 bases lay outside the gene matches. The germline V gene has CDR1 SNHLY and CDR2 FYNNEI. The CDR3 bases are TGTGCCAGCAGTTCCCTTGGGACAGGGGATTCACCCCTCCACTTT. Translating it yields CASSSLGTGDSPLHF.

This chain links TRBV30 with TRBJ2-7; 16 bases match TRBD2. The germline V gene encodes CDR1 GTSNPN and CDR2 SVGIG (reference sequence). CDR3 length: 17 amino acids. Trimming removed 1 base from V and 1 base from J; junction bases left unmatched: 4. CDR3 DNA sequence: TGTGCCTGGAGTGCCGGGACTAGCGGGAGGGCTTCCTACGAGCAGTACTTC. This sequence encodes CAWSAGTSGRASYEQYF.

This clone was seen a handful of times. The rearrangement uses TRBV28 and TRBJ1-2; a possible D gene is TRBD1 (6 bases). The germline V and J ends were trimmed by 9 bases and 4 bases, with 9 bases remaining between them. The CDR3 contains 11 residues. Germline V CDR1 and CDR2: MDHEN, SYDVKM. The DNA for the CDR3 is TGTGCCAGTGAGACAGGCTATGGCTACACCTTC. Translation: CASETGYGYTF.

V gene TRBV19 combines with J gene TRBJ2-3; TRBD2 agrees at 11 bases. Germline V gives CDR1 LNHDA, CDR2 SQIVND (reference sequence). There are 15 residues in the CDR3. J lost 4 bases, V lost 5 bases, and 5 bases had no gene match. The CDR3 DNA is TGTGCCAGTAGTGCGAGACTAGCGGGGCCAGATACGCAGTATTTT. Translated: CASSARLAGPDTQYF.

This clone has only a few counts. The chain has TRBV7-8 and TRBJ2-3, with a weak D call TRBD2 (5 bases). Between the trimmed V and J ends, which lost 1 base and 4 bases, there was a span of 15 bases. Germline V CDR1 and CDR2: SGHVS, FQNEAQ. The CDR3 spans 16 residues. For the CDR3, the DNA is TGTGCCAGCAGCTTAGATACCGGGGTGGTTTCAGATACGCAGTATTTT. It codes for CASSLDTGVVSDTQYF. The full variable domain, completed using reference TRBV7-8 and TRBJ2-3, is GAGVSQSPRYKVAKRGQDVALRCDPISGHVSLFWYQQALGQGPEFLTYFQNEAQLDKSGLPSDRFFAERPEGSVSTLKIQRTQQEDSAVYLCASSLDTGVVSDTQYFGPGTRLTVL.

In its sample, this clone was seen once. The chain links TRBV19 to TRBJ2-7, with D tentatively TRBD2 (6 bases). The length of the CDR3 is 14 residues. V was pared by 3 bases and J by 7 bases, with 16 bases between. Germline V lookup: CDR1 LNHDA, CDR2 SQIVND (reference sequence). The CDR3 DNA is TGTGCCAGTAGTATGCCCCTATGGGGGAGGGAGCAGTACTTC. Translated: CASSMPLWGREQYF.

The CDR3 reads CASSISGQGSGELFF. DNA for the CDR3: TGTGCCAGCAGCATATCGGGACAGGGGTCCGGGGAGCTGTTTTTT. The genes are TRBV4-2 and TRBJ2-2; TRBD1 matches at 10 bases. CDR1 LGHNA and CDR2 YNFKEQ come from the germline V gene. With 5 bases clipped from V and 6 bases from J, the junction kept 6 bases outside the gene matches. CDR3 length equals 15 residues.

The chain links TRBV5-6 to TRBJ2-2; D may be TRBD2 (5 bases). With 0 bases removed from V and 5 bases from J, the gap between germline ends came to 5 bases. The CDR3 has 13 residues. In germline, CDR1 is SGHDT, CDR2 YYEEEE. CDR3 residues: CASSLAGTGELFF. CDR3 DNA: TGTGCCAGCAGCTTGGCGGGGACCGGGGAGCTGTTTTTT.

Here the CDR3 reads CASRGGQKYEQYF. The CDR3 DNA follows: TGTGCCAGCAGGGGGGGACAGAAGTACGAGCAGTACTTC. The genes are TRBV2 and TRBJ2-7, with D possibly TRBD1 on 7 matching bases. This CDR3 region has 13 residues. V was shortened by 6 bases and J by 4 bases, with 13 bases between the two germline ends. Germline CDR1 reads SNHLY; CDR2 reads FYNNEI.

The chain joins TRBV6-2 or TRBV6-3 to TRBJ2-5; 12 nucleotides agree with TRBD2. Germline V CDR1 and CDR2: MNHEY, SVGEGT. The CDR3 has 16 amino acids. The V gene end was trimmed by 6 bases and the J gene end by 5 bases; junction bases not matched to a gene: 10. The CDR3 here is CASSPRTSGIGETQYF. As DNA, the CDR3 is TGTGCCAGCAGCCCTCGGACTAGCGGGATTGGGGAGACCCAGTACTTC.

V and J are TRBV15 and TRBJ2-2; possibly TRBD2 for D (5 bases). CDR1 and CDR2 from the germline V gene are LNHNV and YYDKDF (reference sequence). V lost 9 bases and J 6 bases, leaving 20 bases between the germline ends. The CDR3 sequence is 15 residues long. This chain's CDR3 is CATSPLRGSSGELFF. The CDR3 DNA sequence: TGTGCCACTTCCCCCCTCAGAGGGTCCTCCGGGGAGCTGTTTTTT.

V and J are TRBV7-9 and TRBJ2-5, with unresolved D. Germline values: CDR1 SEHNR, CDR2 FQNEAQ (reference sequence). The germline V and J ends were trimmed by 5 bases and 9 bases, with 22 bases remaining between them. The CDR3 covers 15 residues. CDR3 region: CASSPYPPGAPPQYF. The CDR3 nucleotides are TGTGCCAGCAGCCCCTATCCTCCCGGAGCACCGCCCCAGTACTTC.

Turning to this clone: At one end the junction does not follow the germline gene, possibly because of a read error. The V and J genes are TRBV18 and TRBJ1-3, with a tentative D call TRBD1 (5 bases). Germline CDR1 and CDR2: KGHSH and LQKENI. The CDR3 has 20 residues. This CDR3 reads CATSPLDPPSDILSGNTIYF. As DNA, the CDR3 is TGTGCCACCTCACCATTAGACCCCCCCTCGGACATCCTCTCTGGAAACACCATATATTTT.

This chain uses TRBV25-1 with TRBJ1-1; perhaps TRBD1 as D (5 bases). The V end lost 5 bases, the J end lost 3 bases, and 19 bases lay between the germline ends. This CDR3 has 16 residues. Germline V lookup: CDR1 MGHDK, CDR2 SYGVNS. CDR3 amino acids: CASSKDMGGGYTEAFF. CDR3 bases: TGTGCCAGCAGTAAGGACATGGGCGGGGGGTACACTGAAGCTTTCTTT.

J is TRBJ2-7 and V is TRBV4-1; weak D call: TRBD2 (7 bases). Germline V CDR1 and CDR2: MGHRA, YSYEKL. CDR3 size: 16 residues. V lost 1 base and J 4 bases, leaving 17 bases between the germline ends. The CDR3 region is CASSQAMGASGYEQYF. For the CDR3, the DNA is TGCGCCAGCAGCCAAGCAATGGGGGCTAGCGGATACGAGCAGTACTTC.

DNA of the CDR3: TGCGCCAGTTATCCCCGGCGGGGGTTGAGCACAGATACGCAGTATTTT. This gives the protein CASYPRRGLSTDTQYF. This rearrangement joins TRBV5-1 to TRBJ2-3, with 7 bases identical to TRBD2. The length of the CDR3 is 16 residues. CDR1 is SGHRS and CDR2 is YFSETQ in the germline V gene. The trim removed 8 bases at V and 0 bases at J, leaving 12 bases unmatched.

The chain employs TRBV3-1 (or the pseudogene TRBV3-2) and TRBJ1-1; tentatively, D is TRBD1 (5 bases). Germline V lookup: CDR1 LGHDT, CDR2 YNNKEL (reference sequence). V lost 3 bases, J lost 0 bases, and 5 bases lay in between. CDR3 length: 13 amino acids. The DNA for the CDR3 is TGTGCCAGCAGCCAGACAGTGAACACTGAAGCTTTCTTT. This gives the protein CASSQTVNTEAFF.

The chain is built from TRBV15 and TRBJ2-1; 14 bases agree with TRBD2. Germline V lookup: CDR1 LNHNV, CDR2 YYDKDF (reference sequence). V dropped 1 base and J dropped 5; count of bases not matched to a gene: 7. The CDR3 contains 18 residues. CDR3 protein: CATSRGLAGGQGNNEQFF. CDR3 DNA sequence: TGTGCCACCAGCAGAGGACTAGCGGGGGGGCAGGGGAACAATGAGCAGTTCTTC.

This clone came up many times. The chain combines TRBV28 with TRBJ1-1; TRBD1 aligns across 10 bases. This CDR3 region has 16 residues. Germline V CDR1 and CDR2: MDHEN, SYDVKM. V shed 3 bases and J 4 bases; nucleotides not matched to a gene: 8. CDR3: CASSFSGTGALTEAFF. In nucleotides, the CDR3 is TGTGCCAGCAGTTTCTCCGGGACAGGGGCCCTCACTGAAGCTTTCTTT.

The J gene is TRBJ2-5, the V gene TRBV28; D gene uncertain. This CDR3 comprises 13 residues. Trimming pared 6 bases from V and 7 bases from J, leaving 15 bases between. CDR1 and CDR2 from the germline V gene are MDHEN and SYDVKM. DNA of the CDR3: TGTGCCAGCAGCCAACAGCCTTTCGGGACCCAGTACTTC. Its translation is CASSQQPFGTQYF. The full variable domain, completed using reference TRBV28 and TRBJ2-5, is DVKVTQSSRYLVKRTGEKVFLECVQDMDHENMFWYRQDPGLGLRLIYFSYDVKMKEKGDIPEGYSVSREKKERFSLILESASTNQTSMYLCASSQQPFGTQYFGPGTRLLVL.

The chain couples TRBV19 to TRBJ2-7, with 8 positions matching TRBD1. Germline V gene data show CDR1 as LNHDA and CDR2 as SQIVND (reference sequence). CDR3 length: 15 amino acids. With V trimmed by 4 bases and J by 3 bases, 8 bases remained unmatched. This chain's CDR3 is CASSTGGQASYEQYF. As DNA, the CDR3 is TGTGCCAGTAGTACCGGGGGACAGGCCAGCTACGAGCAGTACTTC. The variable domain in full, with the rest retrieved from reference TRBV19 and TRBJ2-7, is DGGITQSPKYLFRKEGQNVTLSCEQNLNHDAMYWYRQDPGQGLRLIYYSQIVNDFQKGDIAEGYSVSREKKESFPLTVTSAQKNPTAFYLCASSTGGQASYEQYFGPGTRLTVT.

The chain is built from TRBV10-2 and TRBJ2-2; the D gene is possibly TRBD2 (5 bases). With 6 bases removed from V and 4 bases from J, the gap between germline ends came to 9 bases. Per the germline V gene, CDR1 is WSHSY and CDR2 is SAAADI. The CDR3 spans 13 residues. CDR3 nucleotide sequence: TGCGCCAGCAGGATAGCGTCCACCGGGGAGCTGTTTTTT. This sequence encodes CASRIASTGELFF.